This T cell receptor beta chain stems from a study of blood T cell repertoires in COVID-19. Study overall: In each case, the material was cDNA or gDNA derived from T cells, B-cell-depleted T cells, or PBMCs.

This table comes from immunoSEQ multiplex PCR, and its TCRdb copy is limited to in-frame clones, with some not included. The sample carries 250,000 to 350,000 clones, about nine tenths recorded once. Only one count was recorded for this clone. After removal of 2 bases from V and 2 bases from J, the junction contained 5 bases not matched to a gene. Germline V gene data show CDR1 as MGHRA and CDR2 as YSYEKL. The CDR3 is 16 amino acids. The Seattle patients, enrolled during active infection, were followed longitudinally. The receptor comes from a woman aged 25 to 39 with COVID-19, enrolled during active disease. The sample taken for sequencing was peripheral blood. The chain is built from TRBV4-1 and TRBJ2-7; TRBD2 matches at 11 bases. CDR3 sequence: CASSQNLAGGTYEQYF. CDR3 DNA sequence: TGCGCCAGCAGCCAAAATTTAGCGGGAGGGACCTACGAGCAGTACTTC.